This T cell receptor beta chain was profiled in a study of blood T cell repertoires in COVID-19. Some clones are missing from TCRdb's copy, which holds only in-frame ones; the method was immunoSEQ multiplex PCR. The table records 190,000 or so clones, about 83% of them present only once. The sequence came from a man in his 60s who had recovered from COVID-19. Sequencing was done on a sample of peripheral blood.

This CDR3 reads CASSSQPRTGERGEQYF. In DNA, the CDR3 is TGTGCCAGCAGCTCCCAGCCCCGGACAGGGGAACGGGGCGAGCAGTACTTC. V gene TRBV7-9 combines with J gene TRBJ2-7, with 9 bases fitting TRBD1. The CDR3 contains 17 residues. J was trimmed by 6 bases and V by 4 bases; bases with no gene match: 16. The germline V gene has CDR1 SEHNR and CDR2 FQNEAQ (reference sequence).